These 24 T cell receptor beta chains originate from one sample sequenced in a study of technical replicates of blood from several donors. Profiling relied on immunoSEQ multiplex PCR, and the TCRdb table lists in-frame clones only, not all of them. The data hold approximately 60,000 clones, with just under 90% observed a single time. The sequenced sample was PBMCs. The receptor set was obtained from a human donor in good health. Some clones in this sample may be carry-over from other donors' samples.

This chain links TRBV4-1 with TRBJ2-1, with TRBD2 as a possible D gene (5 bases). Germline values: CDR1 MGHRA, CDR2 YSYEKL. The CDR3 has 14 amino acids. V lost 1 base and J lost 8, with 12 bases in between. The CDR3 sequence is CASSQGLSWDEQFF. CDR3 bases: TGCGCCAGCAGCCAAGGACTATCTTGGGATGAGCAGTTCTTC.

V is TRBV6-6 and J is TRBJ2-3; 9 bases match TRBD2. The CDR3 totals 14 residues. CDR1 and CDR2 from the germline V gene are MNHNY and SVGAGI (reference sequence). V trimming: 6 bases; J trimming: 2 bases; junction bases outside the gene matches: 3. The CDR3 spells CASRRGGHTDTQYF. The CDR3 DNA reads as TGTGCCAGCAGGCGGGGGGGCCACACAGATACGCAGTATTTT.

The V gene is TRBV15, the J gene TRBJ2-3, with TRBD1 identical over 8 bases. The germline V gene encodes CDR1 LNHNV and CDR2 YYDKDF (reference sequence). The length of the CDR3 is 15 residues. V shed 0 bases, J shed 5 bases, and the junction held 4 bases outside the gene matches. CDR3 sequence (DNA): TGTGCCACCAGCAGAGATCAGGGGGCGTTAGATACGCAGTATTTT. It codes for CATSRDQGALDTQYF.

This clone has a single count. This sequence joins TRBV7-3 and TRBJ1-5, with D tentatively TRBD1 (5 bases). Deletions cut 1 base from V and 7 bases from J, with 8 bases between. Per the germline V gene, CDR1 is SGHTA and CDR2 is FQGTGA. CDR3 length: 13 residues. Here the CDR3 reads CASSLIQGQPQHF. Written as DNA, the CDR3 is TGTGCCAGCAGCTTAATTCAGGGCCAGCCCCAGCATTTT.

The chain links TRBV4-1 to TRBJ2-1, with D possibly matching TRBD2 (5 bases). V dropped 4 bases and J dropped 7 bases, with 14 bases sitting between them. This CDR3 is 14 amino acids long. Germline values: CDR1 MGHRA, CDR2 YSYEKL. The CDR3, as DNA: TGCGCCAGCAGCCCCGCCGCGGGCCTAAATGAGCAGTTCTTC. Translated, it gives CASSPAAGLNEQFF.

This clone turned up a few times. The chain uses TRBV6-5 and TRBJ2-5, with TRBD1 as a possible D gene (6 bases). Trimming stripped 2 bases from V and 12 bases from J, with 10 bases between. There are 11 residues in the CDR3. Looked up from germline, CDR1 is MNHEY and CDR2 is SVGAGI. The chain's CDR3 is CASSYDGTKYF. The CDR3 DNA follows: TGTGCCAGCAGTTACGACGGGACAAAGTACTTC.

The chain has TRBV9 and TRBJ2-4; tentatively, D is TRBD1 (6 bases). The CDR3 is 16 residues long. Germline-derived CDR1 and CDR2 are SGDLS and YYNGEE. Trimming took 0 bases from V and 7 from J, leaving 17 bases between them. CDR3 residues: CASSVDPEGGGNIQYF. In nucleotides, the CDR3 is TGTGCCAGCAGCGTAGATCCTGAAGGGGGTGGGAACATTCAGTACTTC.

The genes are TRBV2 and TRBJ1-3; D is uncertain. V lost 1 base and J lost 4, with 8 bases in between. The CDR3 is made up of 14 amino acids. Germline V gives CDR1 SNHLY, CDR2 FYNNEI. CDR3 in amino acids: CASSEDMSGNTIYF. CDR3 bases: TGTGCCAGCAGTGAAGACATGTCCGGAAACACCATATATTTT.

V and J are TRBV11-3 and TRBJ2-1, with a weak D call TRBD2 (5 bases). The CDR3 totals 17 residues. V lost 1 base to trimming and J lost 0 bases, with 13 bases between them. Germline CDR1 reads SGHNT; CDR2 reads YENEEA. Written as DNA, the CDR3 is TGTGCCAGCAGCTTAGGGGCGGGTCCGAGCTCCTACAATGAGCAGTTCTTC. Encoded protein: CASSLGAGPSSYNEQFF.

This clone showed up just once. J is TRBJ2-3 and V is TRBV7-2; 7 positions agree with TRBD1. The V gene end was trimmed by 5 bases and the J gene end by 3 bases; junction bases not matched to a gene: 11. The CDR3 is made up of 16 amino acids. The germline V gene has CDR1 SGHTA and CDR2 FQGNSA. The CDR3 loop is CASSGRRGRTTDTQYF. CDR3 DNA: TGTGCCAGCAGCGGTCGCAGGGGGAGAACGACAGATACGCAGTATTTT.

The gene calls are TRBV5-1 and TRBJ2-5; 7 bases agree with TRBD1. Germline assignment: CDR1 SGHRS and CDR2 YFSETQ. The CDR3 has 14 amino acids. V shed 4 bases, J shed 1 base, and the junction held 4 bases outside the gene matches. The CDR3 loop reads CASSPGTVQETQYF. The CDR3 nucleotides are TGCGCCAGCAGCCCCGGGACAGTCCAAGAGACCCAGTACTTC.

CDR3 DNA: TGCAGCGTTGGACCTAGCGGGAATTACAATGAGCAGTTCTTC. Translating it yields CSVGPSGNYNEQFF. The V gene is TRBV29-1, the J gene TRBJ2-1; 9 bases match TRBD2. Germline-derived CDR1 and CDR2 are SQVTM and ANQGSEA. This CDR3 is built from 14 residues. Trimming at V came to 4 bases and at J to 4 bases, leaving 5 bases not matched to a gene.

This clone was detected only once. V gene TRBV6-5 combines with J gene TRBJ2-3; TRBD1 matches at 8 bases. Germline CDR1 and CDR2: MNHEY and SVGAGI. With 8 bases clipped from V and 6 bases from J, the junction kept 7 bases outside the gene matches. The CDR3 is made up of 13 amino acids. CDR3 DNA sequence: TGTGCCAGCGGACAGACAGGGGCTGATACGCAGTATTTT. This translates into CASGQTGADTQYF.

The chain employs TRBV7-2 and TRBJ2-3; D unresolved. Trimming left V 6 bases short and J 4 bases short, with 14 bases between. This CDR3 is 14 amino acids long. Germline V gene sequence: CDR1 SGHTA, CDR2 FQGNSA. The DNA of the CDR3 is TGTGCCAGCAGTCCCGATTATAGTGCAGATACGCAGTATTTT. Its translation is CASSPDYSADTQYF.

V is TRBV19 and J is TRBJ1-1; TRBD1 agrees at 8 bases. The CDR3 loop spans 14 amino acids. The V gene end was trimmed by 9 bases and the J gene end by 1 base; junction bases not matched to a gene: 7. Germline CDR1 is LNHDA and CDR2 is SQIVND (reference sequence). The DNA of the CDR3 is TGTGCCAGCCGAAACGGACAGGGGAACACTGAAGCTTTCTTT. It is translated as CASRNGQGNTEAFF.

The chain uses TRBV4-1 and TRBJ1-1, with 11 bases aligning to TRBD1. The J segment lost 5 bases and the V segment lost 1 base, leaving 3 bases of the junction unmatched. Germline-derived CDR1 and CDR2 are MGHRA and YSYEKL. There are 15 residues in the CDR3. The CDR3 DNA is TGCGCCAGCAGCCAAGGGGGACAGGGGGGAACTGAAGCTTTCTTT. The encoded protein is CASSQGGQGGTEAFF.

This clone was counted only a few times. The chain couples TRBV4-3 to TRBJ2-1, with D possibly TRBD2 on 7 matching bases. CDR1 and CDR2 (germline): LGHNA, YSLEER. V lost 0 bases to trimming and J lost 7 bases, with 13 bases between them. The CDR3 is 15 residues long. The CDR3 is CASSQEGGASNEQFF. The CDR3 DNA is TGCGCCAGCAGCCAAGAAGGGGGGGCGAGTAATGAGCAGTTCTTC.

V usage is TRBV5-4 and J usage is TRBJ2-5; the match to TRBD2 covers 10 bases. With 6 bases clipped from V and 3 bases from J, the junction kept 8 bases outside the gene matches. The germline gives CDR1 SGHNT, CDR2 YYREEE (reference sequence). The length of the CDR3 is 15 residues. CDR3: CASTEEGLAEETQYF. The CDR3, as DNA: TGTGCCAGCACCGAAGAAGGACTAGCGGAAGAGACCCAGTACTTC. Filled out from reference TRBV5-4 and TRBJ2-5, the complete variable domain reads ETGVTQSPTHLIKTRGQQVTLRCSSQSGHNTVSWYQQALGQGPQFIFQYYREEENGRGNFPPRFSGLQFPNYSSELNVNALELDDSALYLCASTEEGLAEETQYFGPGTRLLVL.

The J gene is TRBJ1-5, the V gene TRBV4-1, with D possibly being TRBD1 (5 bases). Trimming took 1 base from V and 7 from J, leaving 14 bases between them. The CDR3 loop spans 15 amino acids. Germline-derived CDR1 and CDR2 are MGHRA and YSYEKL. CDR3 in amino acids: CASSQGVGGAQPQHF. CDR3 DNA: TGCGCCAGCAGCCAAGGGGTCGGAGGGGCCCAGCCCCAGCATTTT.

The chain recombines TRBV19 with TRBJ2-6; TRBD1 matches at 7 bases. V was pared by 3 bases and J by 11 bases, with 10 bases of the junction left unmatched. The germline CDR1 and CDR2 sequences are LNHDA and SQIVND (reference sequence). The CDR3 consists of 15 residues. CDR3 sequence (DNA): TGTGCCAGTAGTATCTACAGGGGCCGCTCGGACGTCCTGACTTTC. Amino acid sequence: CASSIYRGRSDVLTF.

This chain joins TRBV10-3 and TRBJ1-1, with D uncertain. The CDR3 runs 14 residues. Between the trimmed V and J ends, which lost 2 bases and 3 bases, there was a span of 10 bases. Germline CDR1 and CDR2: ENHRY and SYGVKD. The CDR3 region has the DNA TGTGCCATCAGTGAGGAGGGCTCTTACACTGAAGCTTTCTTT. The encoded protein is CAISEEGSYTEAFF.

In nucleotides, the CDR3 is TGTGCCAGCAGTCCGCGGGGCAGGGGGCTTGGCAATCAGCCCCAGCATTTT. The encoded protein is CASSPRGRGLGNQPQHF. The chain recombines TRBV2 with TRBJ1-5; 8 bases map to TRBD1. Germline lookup yields CDR1 SNHLY and CDR2 FYNNEI. The CDR3 runs to 17 residues. The junction had 11 bases not matched to a gene; V was cut back by 5 bases and J by 2 bases.

The V call is TRBV30, the J call TRBJ2-7; TRBD2 matches 8 bases. From germline, CDR1 is GTSNPN and CDR2 SVGIG (reference sequence). The length of the CDR3 is 13 residues. V lost 8 bases and J lost 4; bases outside the gene matches: 10. CDR3 region: CARASGRSYEQYF. The CDR3 nucleotides read TGTGCCCGCGCCAGCGGGAGATCGTACGAGCAGTACTTC.

The CDR3, as DNA: TGTGCCAGCAGGTCAGACAGGGTCACTGAAGCTTTCTTT. Residues: CASRSDRVTEAFF. This rearrangement joins TRBV28 to TRBJ1-1; 7 bases match TRBD1. From germline, CDR1 is MDHEN and CDR2 SYDVKM. The CDR3 length is 13 residues. The ends lost 6 bases at V and 4 bases at J; junction bases unmatched: 5.